The 27 T cell receptor beta chains in this list originate from one sample, sequenced in a study of PD-1 blockade in classical Hodgkin lymphoma. Produced via immunoSEQ multiplex PCR; TCRdb's table is partial and in-frame only. The sample shows fewer than 110,000 clones, roughly 90% of them seen only once. Brentuximab vedotin exposure varied among the patients, all of whom had relapsed after autologous stem cell transplantation. Material: peripheral blood mononuclear cells (PBMCs), obtained before the second cycle of nivolumab. All receptors derive from a human donor with classical Hodgkin lymphoma.

The chain links TRBV10-3 to TRBJ2-7; 11 nucleotides align to TRBD1. The CDR3 is 14 amino acids. The germline CDR1 and CDR2 sequences are ENHRY and SYGVKD. Trimming at V came to 8 bases and at J to 3 bases, leaving 6 bases not matched to a gene. As DNA, the CDR3 is TGTGCCATCGAGAGGGACAGGGGGGACTACGAGCAGTACTTC. Translated, it gives CAIERDRGDYEQYF.

This chain connects TRBV6-5 to TRBJ2-7; D unclear. CDR1 is MNHEY, CDR2 SVGAGI, per germline. This CDR3 comprises 12 residues. Trimming took 4 bases from V and 0 from J, leaving 4 bases between them. The CDR3 here is CASSSLSYEQYF. For the CDR3, the DNA is TGTGCCAGCAGTTCGCTCTCCTACGAGCAGTACTTC.

The V gene is TRBV7-6, the J gene TRBJ2-1; TRBD2 aligns across 7 bases. The germline gives CDR1 SGHVS, CDR2 FNYEAQ. The CDR3 is made up of 13 amino acids. With V trimmed by 6 bases and J by 2 bases, 1 base remained unmatched. This CDR3 reads CASRGGAYNEQFF. CDR3 DNA sequence: TGTGCCAGCAGGGGGGGGGCCTACAATGAGCAGTTCTTC.

The chain links TRBV5-4 to TRBJ1-2; D perhaps matches TRBD1 (6 bases). The CDR3 is made up of 13 amino acids. Germline lookup yields CDR1 SGHNT and CDR2 YYREEE (reference sequence). Trimming took 0 bases from V and 6 from J, leaving 9 bases between them. The CDR3, as DNA: TGTGCCAGCAGCTTGGAGAGGGGGGATGGCTACACCTTC. Amino acid sequence: CASSLERGDGYTF.

The rearrangement links TRBV5-1 to TRBJ2-6; no clear D gene. With 6 bases removed from V and 0 bases from J, the gap between germline ends came to 22 bases. The CDR3 contains 19 residues. CDR1 is SGHRS and CDR2 is YFSETQ in the germline V gene. For the CDR3, the DNA is TGCGCCAGCACCGCCCTGGACCCACTGCCTCTCTCTGGGGCCAACGTCCTGACTTTC. Residues: CASTALDPLPLSGANVLTF.

The chain uses TRBV9 and TRBJ2-7; TRBD2 is a possible D gene (6 bases). The germline V gene has CDR1 SGDLS and CDR2 YYNGEE. V was trimmed by 2 bases and J by 3 bases, leaving 21 bases between them. This CDR3 contains 17 residues. The chain's CDR3 is CASSVRDSLTGDYEQYF. The CDR3 DNA reads TGTGCCAGCAGCGTGCGGGACTCTCTTACCGGGGACTACGAGCAGTACTTC.

The rearrangement uses TRBV4-1 and TRBJ1-1; D is unclear. V lost 4 bases and J 0 bases, leaving 6 bases between the germline ends. The CDR3 sequence is 13 residues long. The germline V gene encodes CDR1 MGHRA and CDR2 YSYEKL. The CDR3 bases are TGCGCCAGCAGCCCGGAAGTGAACACTGAAGCTTTCTTT. This encodes CASSPEVNTEAFF.

The rearrangement joins TRBV30 to TRBJ2-7; D is uncertain. The germline V gene has CDR1 GTSNPN and CDR2 SVGIG (reference sequence). The CDR3 spans 12 residues. V lost 1 base to trimming and J lost 7 bases, with 11 bases between them. Written as DNA, the CDR3 is TGTGCCTGGAGTGCCGGGCCTTGGGAGCAGTACTTC. Its protein product is CAWSAGPWEQYF.

This clone was detected only once. The same CDR3 can be traced to other DNA sequences in this sample. The CDR3 loop reads CASSFGTGYEQYF. The CDR3 DNA reads as TGCGCCAGCAGCTTCGGGACAGGATACGAGCAGTACTTC. This rearrangement joins TRBV5-1 to TRBJ2-7; 8 bases fit TRBD1. CDR3 size: 13 residues. Per the germline V gene, CDR1 is SGHRS and CDR2 is YFSETQ. V dropped 2 bases and J dropped 4; count of bases not matched to a gene: 2.

This clone was found a few times. The rearrangement links TRBV4-2 to TRBJ2-3; 10 bases line up with TRBD2. Per germline, CDR1 LGHNA and CDR2 YNFKEQ. The CDR3 runs 16 residues. The V segment lost 0 bases and the J segment 6 bases; nucleotides outside the gene matches: 6. This CDR3 reads CASSQDEAGGPDTQYF. The CDR3 DNA reads TGTGCCAGCAGCCAAGATGAAGCGGGGGGGCCGGATACGCAGTATTTT.

This sequence joins TRBV7-3 and TRBJ2-3; no clear D. This CDR3 is 14 amino acids long. Trimming shortened V by 2 bases and J by 5 bases, and 11 bases separated the two germline ends. Germline lookup yields CDR1 SGHTA and CDR2 FQGTGA. CDR3 loop: CASSLGPRGDTQYF. CDR3 nucleotides: TGTGCCAGCAGCTTAGGACCCCGCGGAGATACGCAGTATTTT.

V is TRBV7-9 and J is TRBJ2-7; 7 nucleotides align to TRBD1. With 0 bases clipped from V and 3 bases from J, the junction kept 2 bases outside the gene matches. This CDR3 has 14 residues. The germline V gene encodes CDR1 SEHNR and CDR2 FQNEAQ (reference sequence). The CDR3 loop reads CASSLARQGYEQYF. DNA for the CDR3: TGTGCCAGCAGCTTAGCCAGACAGGGCTACGAGCAGTACTTC.

In DNA, the CDR3 is TGCGCCAGCAGCTTGAGAGGCAGGCCTTCCCTTAATGGGATGAACACTGAAGCTTTCTTT. It codes for CASSLRGRPSLNGMNTEAFF. V usage is TRBV5-1 and J usage is TRBJ1-1; D gene unclear. Germline CDR1 SGHRS, CDR2 YFSETQ. The length of the CDR3 is 20 residues. V was pared by 1 base and J by 0 bases, with 25 bases between. The full variable domain, rest sourced from reference TRBV5-1 and TRBJ1-1, is KAGVTQTPRYLIKTRGQQVTLSCSPISGHRSVSWYQQTPGQGLQFLFEYFSETQRNKGNFPGRFSGRQFSNSRSEMNVSTLELGDSALYLCASSLRGRPSLNGMNTEAFFGQGTRLTVV.

The J gene is TRBJ2-3, the V gene TRBV11-3; 8 nucleotides align to TRBD1. Germline CDR1 SGHNT, CDR2 YENEEA. After removal of 1 base from V and 3 bases from J, the junction contained 12 bases not matched to a gene. CDR3 length: 18 amino acids. The CDR3, as DNA: TGTGCCAGCAGCTTAGGAGTCCGCTTTGGACAGGGAACAGATACGCAGTATTTT. Translated: CASSLGVRFGQGTDTQYF.

This chain uses TRBV10-1 with TRBJ2-7, with D perhaps matching TRBD1 (6 bases). Trimming left V 5 bases short and J 4 bases short, with 15 bases between. CDR3 length: 14 amino acids. The V gene's germline CDR1 is WNHNN and CDR2 SYGVQD (reference sequence). CDR3 protein: CASSPVRGSYEQYF. The CDR3 region has the DNA TGCGCCAGCAGTCCAGTCAGGGGATCGTACGAGCAGTACTTC.

The chain carries TRBV19 and TRBJ1-1; no definite D call. Trimming removed 2 bases from V and 3 bases from J, with 13 bases in between. Germline-derived CDR1 and CDR2 are LNHDA and SQIVND (reference sequence). The CDR3 is 15 amino acids. CDR3 coding DNA: TGTGCCAGTAGTATATATGGAGGTGCGTACACTGAAGCTTTCTTT. Amino acids: CASSIYGGAYTEAFF.

The genes are TRBV10-3 and TRBJ2-7; D call uncertain. Looked up from germline, CDR1 is ENHRY and CDR2 is SYGVKD. V lost 2 bases to trimming and J lost 0 bases, with 14 bases between them. There are 16 residues in the CDR3. The CDR3 sequence: CAISEGVSSSSYEQYF. CDR3 bases: TGTGCCATCAGTGAGGGGGTCTCCTCCAGCTCCTACGAGCAGTACTTC.

In nucleotides, the CDR3 is TGTGCCACCAGCAGAGATCTCACACCGAACACTGAAGCTTTCTTT. Translated: CATSRDLTPNTEAFF. The chain uses TRBV15 and TRBJ1-1; D is undetermined. The CDR3 contains 15 residues. With 0 bases removed from V and 1 base from J, the gap between germline ends came to 9 bases. Germline CDR1 is LNHNV and CDR2 is YYDKDF (reference sequence).

This sequence joins TRBV20-1 and TRBJ1-3; no definite D call. The CDR3 is 11 residues long. V dropped 2 bases and J dropped 3 bases, with 2 bases sitting between them. From germline, CDR1 is DFQATT and CDR2 SNEGSKA (reference sequence). CDR3 bases: TGCAGTGCTAGAATTGGAAACACCATATATTTT. It is translated as CSARIGNTIYF.

The V call is TRBV19, the J call TRBJ1-1, with 8 bases aligning to TRBD1. Germline CDR1 LNHDA, CDR2 SQIVND (reference sequence). The CDR3 totals 14 residues. V was clipped by 5 bases and J by 1 base; unmatched bases: 3. CDR3 sequence reads: CASSLQGGNTEAFF. As DNA, the CDR3 is TGTGCCAGTAGTCTACAGGGGGGGAACACTGAAGCTTTCTTT.

This chain connects TRBV4-3 to TRBJ2-7, with TRBD2 as a possible D gene (6 bases). The CDR3 loop spans 16 amino acids. Looked up from germline, CDR1 is LGHNA and CDR2 is YSLEER. Trimming removed 0 bases at V and 1 base at J, with 13 bases between. The chain's CDR3 is CASSQDPSGPSYEQYF. The CDR3 DNA reads as TGCGCCAGCAGCCAAGATCCGAGCGGGCCTTCCTACGAGCAGTACTTC.

This sequence joins TRBV6-5 and TRBJ2-1, with 11 bases aligning to TRBD2. The CDR3 covers 15 residues. Germline lookup yields CDR1 MNHEY and CDR2 SVGAGI. The trim removed 2 bases at V and 4 bases at J, leaving 1 base unmatched. CDR3 bases: TGTGCCAGCAGTTACACTAGCGGGGGTTACAATGAGCAGTTCTTC. Translating gives CASSYTSGGYNEQFF.

The V gene is TRBV10-3, the J gene TRBJ2-5; 10 bases are a match to TRBD2. V dropped 8 bases and J dropped 5; count of bases not matched to a gene: 5. There are 13 residues in the CDR3. Germline-derived CDR1 and CDR2 are ENHRY and SYGVKD. DNA for the CDR3: TGTGCCATCTCAAGCGGGGGGGCTGAGACCCAGTACTTC. Protein sequence: CAISSGGAETQYF.

This chain joins TRBV5-5 and TRBJ1-2; D gene uncertain. The germline V gene has CDR1 SGHKS and CDR2 YYEKEE (reference sequence). V gave up 4 bases and J gave up 1 base, with 8 bases separating them. This CDR3 comprises 13 residues. Here the CDR3 DNA reads TGTGCCAGCAGCCCGGCCATTAACTATGGCTACACCTTC. It codes for CASSPAINYGYTF.

The V call is TRBV5-5, the J call TRBJ2-7; tentative D call: TRBD2 (6 bases). This CDR3 is 11 amino acids long. V gave up 0 bases and J gave up 11 bases, with 9 bases separating them. The germline V gene has CDR1 SGHKS and CDR2 YYEKEE (reference sequence). This CDR3 is CASSLEGLKYF. CDR3 in DNA: TGTGCCAGCAGCTTGGAGGGACTTAAGTACTTC.

V is TRBV6-6 and J is TRBJ1-5; D unresolved. From germline, CDR1 is MNHNY and CDR2 SVGAGI (reference sequence). The germline V and J ends were trimmed by 3 bases and 5 bases, with 14 bases remaining between them. The CDR3 runs 15 residues. In DNA, the CDR3 is TGTGCCAGCAGTTATATTCGGCCAGGTCATCAGCCCCAGCATTTT. Its translation is CASSYIRPGHQPQHF.

This clone occurred once. CDR3 sequence reads: CASSLWTGESPLHF. In nucleotides, the CDR3 is TGTGCCAGCAGCTTGTGGACAGGGGAGTCACCCCTCCACTTT. The V gene is TRBV5-6, the J gene TRBJ1-6; 9 nucleotides align to TRBD1. The CDR3 consists of 14 residues. J was trimmed by 10 bases and V by 1 base; bases with no gene match: 3. Germline CDR1 is SGHDT and CDR2 is YYEEEE. Variable domain in full (rest from reference TRBV5-6 and TRBJ1-6): DAGVTQSPTHLIKTRGQQVTLRCSPKSGHDTVSWYQQALGQGPQFIFQYYEEEERQRGNFPDRFSGHQFPNYSSELNVNALLLGDSALYLCASSLWTGESPLHFGNGTRLTVT.